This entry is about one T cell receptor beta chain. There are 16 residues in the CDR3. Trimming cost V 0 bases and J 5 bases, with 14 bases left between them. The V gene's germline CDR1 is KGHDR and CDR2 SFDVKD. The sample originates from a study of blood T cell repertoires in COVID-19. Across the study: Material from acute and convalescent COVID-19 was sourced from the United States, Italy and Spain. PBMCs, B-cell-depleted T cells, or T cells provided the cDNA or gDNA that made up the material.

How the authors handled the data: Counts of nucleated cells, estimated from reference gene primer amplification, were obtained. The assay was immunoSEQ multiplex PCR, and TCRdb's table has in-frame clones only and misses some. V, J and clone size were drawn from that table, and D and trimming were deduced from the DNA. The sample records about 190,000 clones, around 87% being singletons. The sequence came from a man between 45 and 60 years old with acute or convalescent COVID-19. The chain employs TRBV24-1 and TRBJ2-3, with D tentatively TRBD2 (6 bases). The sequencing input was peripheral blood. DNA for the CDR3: TGTGCCACCAGTGATTTGTTCCGGGAGAACAGAGATACGCAGTATTTT. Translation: CATSDLFRENRDTQYF.